The 6 T cell receptor beta chains below come from one sample, sequenced in a study of T cell repertoires in ileal Crohn's disease. Clones were sequenced by immunoSEQ multiplex PCR, and TCRdb holds only the in-frame ones, with some missing. The table has fewer than 2,000 clones, 86% seen once; the top ten hold 15% to 20%. Time point described: inflamed ileum from the surgical specimen. The sequenced sample consisted of ileal tissue. These receptors came from an adult with Crohn's disease.

The chain couples TRBV10-1 to TRBJ2-1, with 7 bases aligning to TRBD1. This CDR3 has 18 residues. The J segment lost 6 bases and the V segment lost 2 bases, leaving 16 bases of the junction unmatched. Germline V gene lookup returns CDR1 WNHNN and CDR2 SYGVQD (reference sequence). The CDR3 loop reads CASSEQGGQGVSSNEQFF. The CDR3, as DNA: TGCGCCAGCAGTGAGCAAGGTGGGCAGGGGGTTTCAAGCAATGAGCAGTTCTTC.

This clone ranks as large (0.1 to 1%). The V and J genes are TRBV2 and TRBJ2-3; weak D call: TRBD2 (6 bases). Germline CDR1 SNHLY, CDR2 FYNNEI. With 9 bases removed from V and 0 bases from J, the gap between germline ends came to 13 bases. The CDR3 contains 14 residues. DNA for the CDR3: TGTGCCAGAACACGGGAGACTAGCACAGATACGCAGTATTTT. Its protein is CARTRETSTDTQYF.

The rearrangement links TRBV29-1 to TRBJ1-5; D may be TRBD1 (6 bases). Trimming removed 0 bases from V and 2 bases from J, with 8 bases in between. The CDR3 contains 14 residues. Germline V gene sequence: CDR1 SQVTM, CDR2 ANQGSEA. The CDR3 bases are TGCAGCGTTGAAGAATCAGGGGGCAATCAGCCCCAGCATTTT. Translation gives CSVEESGGNQPQHF.

The chain is built from TRBV6-1 and TRBJ2-3; 12 bases are shared with TRBD2. Germline CDR1 reads MNHNS; CDR2 reads SASEGT. With V trimmed by 2 bases and J by 4 bases, 1 base remained unmatched. This CDR3 is 15 amino acids long. This CDR3 reads CASSELAGGPDTQYF. CDR3 bases: TGTGCCAGCAGTGAACTAGCGGGAGGGCCAGATACGCAGTATTTT.

The chain uses TRBV2 and TRBJ1-5, with unresolved D. V gave up 7 bases and J gave up 5 bases, with 12 bases separating them. Germline CDR1 reads SNHLY; CDR2 reads FYNNEI. The CDR3 loop spans 13 amino acids. The CDR3 region is CASILGPDQPQHF. CDR3 sequence (DNA): TGTGCCAGCATCCTTGGCCCAGATCAGCCCCAGCATTTT.

This clone appeared a single time. This rearrangement joins TRBV28 to TRBJ1-5; a possible D gene is TRBD1 (5 bases). The V gene's germline CDR1 is MDHEN and CDR2 SYDVKM. V was cut by 2 bases and J by 4 bases, with 12 bases left in between. The CDR3 is made up of 15 amino acids. DNA for the CDR3: TGTGCCAGCAGTTTAGGGAGACAGTTTAATCAGCCCCAGCATTTT. Translation gives CASSLGRQFNQPQHF.